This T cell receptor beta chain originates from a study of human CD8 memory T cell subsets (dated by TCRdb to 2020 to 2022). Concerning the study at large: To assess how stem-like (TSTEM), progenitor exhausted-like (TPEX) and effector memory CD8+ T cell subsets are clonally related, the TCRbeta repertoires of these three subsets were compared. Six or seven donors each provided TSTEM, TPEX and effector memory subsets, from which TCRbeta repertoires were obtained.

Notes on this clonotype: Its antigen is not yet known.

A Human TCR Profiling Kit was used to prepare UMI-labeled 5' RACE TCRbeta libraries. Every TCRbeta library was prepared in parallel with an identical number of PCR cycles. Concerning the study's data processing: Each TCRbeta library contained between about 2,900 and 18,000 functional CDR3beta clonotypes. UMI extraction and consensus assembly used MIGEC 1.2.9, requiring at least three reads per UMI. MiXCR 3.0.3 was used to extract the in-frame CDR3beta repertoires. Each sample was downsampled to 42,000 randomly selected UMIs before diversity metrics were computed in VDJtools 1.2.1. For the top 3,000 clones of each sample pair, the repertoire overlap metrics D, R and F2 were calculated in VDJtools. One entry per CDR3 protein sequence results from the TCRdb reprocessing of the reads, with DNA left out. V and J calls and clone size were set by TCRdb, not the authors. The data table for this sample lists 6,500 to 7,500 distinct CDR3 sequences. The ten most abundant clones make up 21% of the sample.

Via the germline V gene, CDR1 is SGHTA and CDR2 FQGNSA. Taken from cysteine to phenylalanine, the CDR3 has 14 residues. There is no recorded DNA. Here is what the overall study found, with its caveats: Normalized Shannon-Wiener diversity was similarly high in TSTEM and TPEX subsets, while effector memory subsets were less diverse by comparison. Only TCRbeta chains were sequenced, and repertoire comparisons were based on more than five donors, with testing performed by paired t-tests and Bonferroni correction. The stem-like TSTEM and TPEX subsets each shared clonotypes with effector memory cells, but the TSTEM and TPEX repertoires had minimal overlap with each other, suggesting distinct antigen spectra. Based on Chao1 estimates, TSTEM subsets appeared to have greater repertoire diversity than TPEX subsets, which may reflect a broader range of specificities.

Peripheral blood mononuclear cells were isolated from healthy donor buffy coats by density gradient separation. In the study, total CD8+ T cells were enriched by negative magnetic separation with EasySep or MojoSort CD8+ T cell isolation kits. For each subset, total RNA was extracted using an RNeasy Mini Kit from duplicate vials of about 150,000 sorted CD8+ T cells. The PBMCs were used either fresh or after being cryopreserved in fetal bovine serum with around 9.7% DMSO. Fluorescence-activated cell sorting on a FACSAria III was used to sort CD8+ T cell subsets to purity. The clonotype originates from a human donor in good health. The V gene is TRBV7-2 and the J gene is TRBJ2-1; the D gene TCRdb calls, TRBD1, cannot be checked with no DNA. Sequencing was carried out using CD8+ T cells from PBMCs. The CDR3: CASSFWDWGNEQFF. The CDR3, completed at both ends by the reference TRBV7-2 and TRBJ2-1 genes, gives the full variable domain GAGVSQSPSNKVTEKGKDVELRCDPISGHTALYWYRQSLGQGLEFLIYFQGNSAPDKSGLPSDRFSAERTGGSVSTLTIQRTQQEDSAVYLCASSFWDWGNEQFFGPGTRLTVL.